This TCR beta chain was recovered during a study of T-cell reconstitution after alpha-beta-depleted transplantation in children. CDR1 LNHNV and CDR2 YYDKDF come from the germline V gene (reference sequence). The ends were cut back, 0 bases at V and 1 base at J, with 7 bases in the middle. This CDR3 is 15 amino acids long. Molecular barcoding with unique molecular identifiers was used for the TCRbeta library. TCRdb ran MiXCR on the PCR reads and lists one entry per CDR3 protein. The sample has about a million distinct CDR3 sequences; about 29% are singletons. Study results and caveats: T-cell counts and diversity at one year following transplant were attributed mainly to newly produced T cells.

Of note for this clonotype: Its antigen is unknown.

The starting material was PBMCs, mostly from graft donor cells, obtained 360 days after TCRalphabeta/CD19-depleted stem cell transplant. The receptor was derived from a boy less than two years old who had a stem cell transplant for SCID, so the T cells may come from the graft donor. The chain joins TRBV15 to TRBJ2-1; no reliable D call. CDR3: CATSRDGPSYNEQFF. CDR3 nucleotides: TGTGCCACCAGCAGAGATGGGCCTTCCTACAATGAGCAGTTCTTC.